One and the same sample provided the 10 T cell receptor beta chains below, sequenced in a study of cytomegalovirus exposure and HLA in healthy donors. The PCR ran on 60 Vbeta and 13 Jbeta primers. The repertoire was sequenced with immunoSEQ multiplex PCR; TCRdb's copy has only in-frame clones and lacks some. The sample has 60,000 or so clones; about four fifths are singletons. The material sequenced was PBMCs. The origin of the receptors is a man aged 35 to 55 in good health and CMV-seronegative.

This clone came up a few times. The chain combines TRBV6-1 with TRBJ2-5, with 7 bases that match TRBD1. This CDR3 is built from 13 residues. The V gene end was trimmed by 6 bases and the J gene end by 5 bases; junction bases not matched to a gene: 6. Germline V gives CDR1 MNHNS, CDR2 SASEGT. The CDR3 spells CASRTGVWETQYF. The CDR3 coding sequence is TGTGCCAGCAGAACAGGGGTCTGGGAGACCCAGTACTTC.

The chain employs TRBV11-2 and TRBJ1-1; 10 positions match TRBD1. The trim removed 5 bases at V and 11 bases at J, leaving 11 bases unmatched. Germline V gene lookup returns CDR1 SGHAT and CDR2 FQNNGV. This CDR3 has 14 residues. The CDR3 here is CASSPGLTGGRAFF. The CDR3 region has the DNA TGTGCCAGCAGCCCAGGGTTGACAGGGGGCAGGGCTTTCTTT.

The V and J genes are TRBV19 and TRBJ2-1, with D possibly matching TRBD2 (5 bases). Looked up from germline, CDR1 is LNHDA and CDR2 is SQIVND (reference sequence). V was pared by 5 bases and J by 2 bases, with 13 bases between. The CDR3 runs 15 residues. DNA of the CDR3: TGTGCCAGTAGTCCCCTAGCCATAGCCTACAATGAGCAGTTCTTC. It translates to CASSPLAIAYNEQFF.

The chain joins TRBV6-1 to TRBJ2-3; no definite D call. The germline gives CDR1 MNHNS, CDR2 SASEGT. The CDR3 totals 14 residues. V was shortened by 2 bases and J by 4 bases, with 10 bases between the two germline ends. The CDR3 sequence: CASSEMVTPDTQYF. DNA for the CDR3: TGTGCCAGCAGTGAAATGGTCACTCCAGATACGCAGTATTTT.

The V call is TRBV4-2, the J call TRBJ2-3; D is possibly TRBD2 (6 bases). The germline V and J ends were trimmed by 4 bases and 4 bases, with 24 bases remaining between them. Germline V lookup: CDR1 LGHNA, CDR2 YNFKEQ. CDR3 length: 18 residues. The CDR3 bases are TGTGCCAGCAGCCCAGGACCTATAAAGCGGGTTCTGTCAGATACGCAGTATTTT. Protein sequence: CASSPGPIKRVLSDTQYF.

V gene TRBV19 combines with J gene TRBJ1-4; 8 bases agree with TRBD1. J was trimmed by 2 bases and V by 4 bases; bases with no gene match: 12. The germline V gene encodes CDR1 LNHDA and CDR2 SQIVND (reference sequence). This CDR3 is 18 amino acids long. The CDR3, as DNA: TGTGCCAGTAGTACCAGGGGGCGAGGGGGCCCCACTAATGAAAAACTGTTTTTT. As protein: CASSTRGRGGPTNEKLFF.

The genes are TRBV18 and TRBJ1-1, with 8 bases lining up with TRBD1. Germline V lookup: CDR1 KGHSH, CDR2 LQKENI. CDR3 length: 14 residues. Trimming cost V 6 bases and J 1 base; bases outside gene matches: 4. The CDR3 reads CASSRDRTNTEAFF. The CDR3, as DNA: TGTGCCAGCTCTCGGGACAGGACGAACACTGAAGCTTTCTTT.

The chain is built from TRBV7-2 and TRBJ1-5, with D maybe TRBD1 (5 bases). The V and J ends lost 3 bases and 1 base respectively, with 7 bases between them. The CDR3 contains 14 residues. Germline values: CDR1 SGHTA, CDR2 FQGNSA. CDR3 amino acids: CASSFDSSNQPQHF. CDR3 bases: TGTGCCAGCAGCTTCGACAGCAGCAATCAGCCCCAGCATTTT.

The chain carries TRBV7-9 and TRBJ2-3, with D possibly being TRBD2 (6 bases). Trimming shortened V by 3 bases and J by 2 bases, and 15 bases separated the two germline ends. Germline V gene data show CDR1 as SEHNR and CDR2 as FQNEAQ (reference sequence). The CDR3 sequence is 16 residues long. The CDR3 region has the DNA TGTGCCAGCAGCTTCTCGCTAGCGAGCACCACAGATACGCAGTATTTT. Its protein product is CASSFSLASTTDTQYF.

The chain employs TRBV27 and TRBJ1-4, with TRBD1 identical over 9 bases. V lost 7 bases to trimming and J lost 0 bases; unmatched junction nucleotides: 12. The CDR3 runs 18 residues. Germline values: CDR1 MNHEY, CDR2 SMNVEV (reference sequence). CDR3: CASKMGQGRRATNEKLFF. CDR3 coding DNA: TGTGCCAGCAAAATGGGACAGGGTAGGAGAGCAACTAATGAAAAACTGTTTTTT.